This record covers a single T cell receptor (beta chain). Authors' methods: Nucleated cell counts were estimated from reference gene primer amplification. Measured with immunoSEQ multiplex PCR; TCRdb has only the in-frame clones, and not every one. From that table come the V and J calls and clone size; the DNA was used to work out D and trimming. The table lists roughly 160,000 clones, around 80% of them singletons, with 2.9% in the top ten. The source of the sample is a study of blood T cell repertoires in COVID-19. The overall study: There were acute and convalescent COVID-19 samples, and they came from the United States, Italy and Spain. The cDNA or gDNA used as material had been derived from T cells, B-cell-depleted T cells, or PBMCs.

This CDR3 is built from 15 residues. J lost 6 bases, V lost 6 bases, and 9 bases had no gene match. CDR1 and CDR2 from the germline V gene are ENHRY and SYGVKD. The chain couples TRBV10-3 to TRBJ2-3; 10 bases agree with TRBD2. This receptor was taken from a woman in her sixties or seventies with acute or convalescent COVID-19. Sequencing was carried out using peripheral blood. The DNA of the CDR3 is TGTGCCATCAGCAGAAGCGGGGGGGCTTGGGATACGCAGTATTTT. This gives the protein CAISRSGGAWDTQYF.